Listed here are 32 T cell receptor beta chains from one sample, sequenced in a study of blood T cells in healthy people across ages. The use of a sample-barcoded 5' primer and a J-beta primer mix characterized a second PCR of about 6 to 11 cycles. In TCRdb, the 5' RACE reads were re-called with MiXCR into one record per CDR3 protein. The repertoire includes roughly 1,000,000 distinct CDR3 sequences, 20% to 25% of them detected once, and less than 0.75% sits in the top ten. These data also featured in a second study, about T cells of mothers and their children.

Sequencing was done on a sample of blood. The receptor source for this set is a girl aged 2-15 years in good health.

The CDR3 loop is CASSQEGLAGGEPYEQYF. The DNA for the CDR3 is TGTGCCAGCAGCCAAGAGGGACTAGCGGGAGGCGAGCCCTACGAGCAGTACTTC. The genes are TRBV14 and TRBJ2-5; 15 nucleotides agree with TRBD2. Near its end, the DNA agrees better with TRBJ2-7, so the J call may be wrong. Looked up from germline, CDR1 is SGHDN and CDR2 is FVKESK. This CDR3 spans 18 amino acids.

The chain links TRBV7-2 to TRBJ2-1; D remains unclear. The CDR3 runs to 13 residues. V was pared by 5 bases and J by 8 bases, with 13 bases between. Germline V CDR1 and CDR2: SGHTA, FQGNSA. DNA for the CDR3: TGTGCCAGCAGCAGTATGATAGCTTATGAGCAGTTCTTC. Translation: CASSSMIAYEQFF.

A few counts support this clonotype. J is TRBJ1-1 and V is TRBV12-3 or TRBV12-4; the match to TRBD1 covers 7 bases. The CDR3 is 15 amino acids. Losses at the gene ends were 2 bases for V and 4 bases for J; bases not matched to a gene: 7. CDR3 loop: CASSLQRGGVTEAFF. Here the CDR3 DNA reads TGTGCCAGCAGTTTACAAAGAGGGGGCGTCACTGAAGCTTTCTTT.

DNA for the CDR3: TGTGCCAGCAGAATAGGCCTCGGCAATGAGCAGTTCTTC. This gives the protein CASRIGLGNEQFF. The chain combines TRBV6-2 or TRBV6-3 with TRBJ2-1; D not certain. Between the trimmed V and J ends, which lost 6 bases and 6 bases, there was a span of 12 bases. The germline CDR1 and CDR2 sequences are MNHEY and SVGEGT. The CDR3 is 13 amino acids.

The chain carries TRBV27 and TRBJ2-7; the D is unclear. Germline loops: CDR1 MNHEY, CDR2 SMNVEV (reference sequence). The CDR3 contains 14 residues. Trimming took off 5 bases at V and 1 base at J, with 12 bases between the two ends. The CDR3, as DNA: TGTGCCAGCAGTGTCGTAGGCCCTTCCTACGAGCAGTACTTC. This sequence encodes CASSVVGPSYEQYF.

This clonotype was counted a few times. The rearrangement links TRBV27 to TRBJ2-2, with 9 bases matching TRBD2. CDR1 MNHEY and CDR2 SMNVEV come from the germline V gene (reference sequence). The ends lost 0 bases at V and 3 bases at J; junction bases unmatched: 11. This CDR3 region has 19 residues. The CDR3 DNA follows: TGTGCCAGCAGTTTATCGAATGTAGGGCTAGCGGGGTACACCGGGGAGCTGTTTTTT. This codes for CASSLSNVGLAGYTGELFF.

The sample holds a few counts of this clonotype. The chain couples TRBV6-2 or TRBV6-3 to TRBJ2-1; D gene ambiguous. Trimming shortened V by 4 bases and J by 4 bases, and 14 bases separated the two germline ends. Looked up from germline, CDR1 is MNHEY and CDR2 is SVGEGT. There are 15 residues in the CDR3. The DNA of the CDR3 is TGTGCCAGCAGTTTGTGGACCTACTATTACAATGAGCAGTTCTTC. It specifies CASSLWTYYYNEQFF.

The chain carries TRBV15 and TRBJ2-5, with unresolved D. CDR1 LNHNV and CDR2 YYDKDF come from the germline V gene (reference sequence). The V and J ends lost 3 bases and 5 bases respectively, with 7 bases between them. The CDR3 loop spans 12 amino acids. For the CDR3, the DNA is TGTGCCACCAGCAGCGTCTGGGAGACCCAGTACTTC. Protein: CATSSVWETQYF. The full variable domain, its missing parts supplied by reference TRBV15 and TRBJ2-5, is DAMVIQNPRYQVTQFGKPVTLSCSQTLNHNVMYWYQQKSSQAPKLLFHYYDKDFNNEADTPDNFQSRRPNTSFCFLDIRSPGLGDTAMYLCATSSVWETQYFGPGTRLLVL.

The chain recombines TRBV12-3 or TRBV12-4 with TRBJ1-1; D uncertain. The CDR3 runs 13 residues. V was trimmed by 3 bases and J by 5 bases, leaving 10 bases between them. CDR3: CASSFAMGTEAFF. The CDR3 DNA is TGTGCCAGCAGTTTTGCAATGGGGACTGAAGCTTTCTTT.

The CDR3 DNA reads as TGTGCCACCTGGCCGGGGGGGAAAGATACGCAGTATTTT. Residues: CATWPGGKDTQYF. The J gene is TRBJ2-3, the V gene TRBV10-3; 8 bases align to TRBD2. Per germline, CDR1 ENHRY and CDR2 SYGVKD. The V and J ends lost 10 bases and 5 bases, in that order; junction bases with no gene match: 8. This CDR3 comprises 13 residues.

The chain recombines TRBV25-1 with TRBJ2-7, with 12 bases matching TRBD2. Germline CDR1 MGHDK, CDR2 SYGVNS. CDR3 length: 15 amino acids. The V gene end was trimmed by 5 bases and the J gene end by 3 bases; junction bases not matched to a gene: 5. CDR3 sequence (DNA): TGTGCCAGCAGTCAACCGGGACTAGCGGGCTACGAGCAGTACTTC. Residues: CASSQPGLAGYEQYF.

This clonotype was counted only a few times. The CDR3 region is CASRENRGDYGYTF. CDR3 nucleotides: TGTGCCAGCAGGGAAAACAGGGGGGACTATGGCTACACCTTC. The J gene is TRBJ1-2, the V gene TRBV25-1, with 8 bases fitting TRBD1. The CDR3 loop spans 14 amino acids. Germline V gene data show CDR1 as MGHDK and CDR2 as SYGVNS. V gave up 6 bases and J gave up 3 bases; unmatched junction bases: 6.

This chain connects TRBV12-3 or TRBV12-4 to TRBJ1-1, with TRBD1 matching 7 bases. The V segment lost 8 bases and the J segment 8 bases; nucleotides outside the gene matches: 14. The CDR3 extends over 14 amino acids. The CDR3 loop reads CASALQGSVGEAFF. The CDR3 DNA reads as TGTGCCAGCGCCCTACAGGGGAGTGTAGGGGAAGCTTTCTTT.

J is TRBJ2-7 and V is TRBV11-1, with 11 bases that match TRBD2. This CDR3 contains 14 residues. Germline V gene data show CDR1 as SGHAT and CDR2 as FQDESV (reference sequence). V dropped 5 bases and J dropped 6; count of bases not matched to a gene: 6. This CDR3 is CASSPSGLAVEQYF. For the CDR3, the DNA is TGTGCCAGCAGCCCCTCGGGACTAGCGGTCGAGCAGTACTTC.

This clonotype has only a few counts. The chain couples TRBV7-2 to TRBJ2-5; D possibly matches TRBD1 or TRBD2 (5 bases each). Germline V gene data show CDR1 as SGHTA and CDR2 as FQGNSA. CDR3 length: 17 amino acids. Trimming pared 4 bases from V and 3 bases from J, leaving 21 bases between. CDR3 region: CASSYVPVGENKETQYF. The CDR3 region has the DNA TGTGCCAGCAGCTACGTTCCGGTGGGGGAGAACAAAGAGACCCAGTACTTC.

This sequence joins TRBV29-1 and TRBJ2-5; TRBD2 aligns across 7 bases. The CDR3 spans 14 residues. Germline lookup yields CDR1 SQVTM and CDR2 ANQGSEA. Trimming at V came to 5 bases and at J to 1 base, leaving 7 bases not matched to a gene. CDR3 nucleotides: TGCAGCGTTAAAGTCGGGAGGCCCCAAGAGACCCAGTACTTC. Its translation: CSVKVGRPQETQYF.

The chain is built from TRBV28 and TRBJ1-5; D remains unclear. V was cut by 4 bases and J by 6 bases, with 10 bases left in between. Germline-derived CDR1 and CDR2 are MDHEN and SYDVKM. This CDR3 is built from 13 residues. The CDR3, as DNA: TGTGCCAGCAGTTCCCAAACCGGTCAGCCCCAGCATTTT. This sequence encodes CASSSQTGQPQHF.

This clonotype was seen many times. The rearrangement links TRBV29-1 to TRBJ2-7; D possibly corresponds to TRBD2 (7 bases). This CDR3 region has 13 residues. Trimming took 5 bases from V and 1 from J, leaving 12 bases between them. CDR1 is SQVTM, CDR2 ANQGSEA, per germline. The CDR3 loop is CSVKGGESYEQYF. The DNA of the CDR3 is TGCAGCGTTAAGGGGGGGGAGTCCTACGAGCAGTACTTC.

Comments on this clonotype: Since no conserved phenylalanine or tryptophan closes the CDR3, a read error is the likely cause. The chain is built from TRBV27 and TRBJ2-2, with D unclear. The CDR3 consists of 12 residues. In germline, CDR1 is MNHEY, CDR2 SMNVEV (reference sequence). V gave up 5 bases and J gave up 9 bases, with 10 bases separating them. The CDR3 sequence is CASSLRSRELFL. The CDR3 DNA reads TGTGCCAGCAGTCTAAGGTCTAGGGAGCTGTTTCTT.

V is TRBV7-9 and J is TRBJ2-7; no clear D. The CDR3 contains 11 residues. Trimming cost V 5 bases and J 6 bases, with 8 bases left between them. From germline, CDR1 is SEHNR and CDR2 FQNEAQ (reference sequence). The DNA for the CDR3 is TGTGCCAGCAGCATAGGGATCGAGCAGTACTTC. Encoded protein: CASSIGIEQYF.

The CDR3: CAISRGVSSYNEQFF. DNA for the CDR3: TGTGCCATCTCCCGGGGGGTCAGCTCCTACAATGAGCAGTTCTTC. This rearrangement joins TRBV7-9 to TRBJ2-1, with 7 bases fitting TRBD2. This CDR3 has 15 residues. The germline V gene encodes CDR1 SEHNR and CDR2 FQNEAQ (reference sequence). After removal of 10 bases from V and 0 bases from J, the junction contained 9 bases not matched to a gene. Looking up the rest from reference TRBV7-9 and TRBJ2-1 gives the full variable domain: DTGVSQNPRHKITKRGQNVTFRCDPISEHNRLYWYRQTLGQGPEFLTYFQNEAQLEKSRLLSDRFSAERPKGSFSTLEIQRTEQGDSAMYLCAISRGVSSYNEQFFGPGTRLTVL.

This chain joins TRBV14 and TRBJ1-6; 7 nucleotides match TRBD1. V shed 3 bases, J shed 1 base, and the junction held 6 bases outside the gene matches. Germline CDR1 SGHDN, CDR2 FVKESK. The length of the CDR3 is 17 residues. CDR3 sequence reads: CASSHTPGGSYNSPLHF. The CDR3 DNA reads as TGTGCCAGCAGCCATACCCCAGGGGGATCCTATAATTCACCCCTCCACTTT.

As DNA, the CDR3 is TGTGCCAGCAGTTTATCGGGGACTACATCCGACTACGAGCAGTACTTC. It is translated as CASSLSGTTSDYEQYF. The J gene is TRBJ2-7, the V gene TRBV27, with 7 bases identical to TRBD2. CDR3 length: 16 amino acids. Trimming removed 0 bases from V and 3 bases from J; junction bases left unmatched: 8. CDR1 and CDR2 from the germline V gene are MNHEY and SMNVEV (reference sequence).

The gene calls are TRBV7-8 and TRBJ2-7; D may be TRBD2 (5 bases). Looked up from germline, CDR1 is SGHVS and CDR2 is FQNEAQ. The CDR3 length is 13 residues. Trimming took off 9 bases at V and 2 bases at J, with 14 bases between the two ends. DNA of the CDR3: TGTGCCAGTCCCGGACGACTAACCTACGAGCAGTACTTC. Its protein product is CASPGRLTYEQYF.

This clonotype was detected once. The chain uses TRBV16 and TRBJ2-7; D tentatively reads TRBD1 or TRBD2 (6 bases each). Germline assignment: CDR1 KGHSY and CDR2 FQNENV. The CDR3 is 15 residues long. Trimming took 1 base from V and 5 from J, leaving 15 bases between them. The chain's CDR3 is CASSQFKGGAHEQYF. The CDR3 DNA reads TGTGCCAGCAGCCAATTCAAGGGGGGTGCCCACGAGCAGTACTTC. Full variable domain (remainder filled in from reference TRBV16 and TRBJ2-7): GEEVAQTPKHLVRGEGQKAKLYCAPIKGHSYVFWYQQVLKNEFKFLISFQNENVFDETGMPKERFSAKCLPNSPCSLEIQATKLEDSAVYFCASSQFKGGAHEQYFGPGTRLTVT.

The chain is built from TRBV2 and TRBJ1-2; D perhaps matches TRBD1 (5 bases). Germline CDR1 is SNHLY and CDR2 is FYNNEI. The CDR3 totals 15 residues. Trimming removed 7 bases at V and 0 bases at J, with 15 bases between. The DNA of the CDR3 is TGTGCCAGCAACTCTCCGGGGGATACTAACTATGGCTACACCTTC. This gives the protein CASNSPGDTNYGYTF.

The chain uses TRBV3-1 and TRBJ2-2; TRBD2 matches 10 bases. The CDR3 has 17 residues. Germline V gene data show CDR1 as LGHDT and CDR2 as YNNKEL (reference sequence). J lost 1 base, V lost 2 bases, and 4 bases had no gene match. The CDR3 bases are TGTGCCAGCAGCCAAAGGGGACTAGCGTTGAACACCGGGGAGCTGTTTTTT. This codes for CASSQRGLALNTGELFF.

There are a few counts of this clonotype. This chain joins TRBV10-2 and TRBJ2-5; D possibly corresponds to TRBD2 (6 bases). CDR3 length: 14 amino acids. From germline, CDR1 is WSHSY and CDR2 SAAADI. Trimming pared 3 bases from V and 5 bases from J, leaving 13 bases between. DNA for the CDR3: TGCGCCAGCAGTGAAGGCGGGGTATCGGAGACCCAGTACTTC. Translation: CASSEGGVSETQYF.

This clonotype was recorded a few times. The chain joins TRBV6-2 or TRBV6-3 to TRBJ2-1; 8 bases fit TRBD1. The CDR3 totals 16 residues. The germline V gene encodes CDR1 MNHEY and CDR2 SVGEGT. The ends lost 4 bases at V and 1 base at J; junction bases unmatched: 6. CDR3 loop: CASSLYDRGSYNEQFF. For the CDR3, the DNA is TGTGCCAGCAGTTTATATGACAGGGGTTCCTACAATGAGCAGTTCTTC.

The J gene is TRBJ1-5, the V gene TRBV7-9, with a tentative D call TRBD1 (5 bases). The CDR3 extends over 15 amino acids. Germline loops: CDR1 SEHNR, CDR2 FQNEAQ (reference sequence). V was trimmed by 1 base and J by 4 bases, leaving 11 bases between them. For the CDR3, the DNA is TGTGCCAGCAGCTTAGATGGGACGCCAAATCAGCCCCAGCATTTT. It yields the protein CASSLDGTPNQPQHF. The full variable domain, rest sourced from reference TRBV7-9 and TRBJ1-5, is DTGVSQNPRHKITKRGQNVTFRCDPISEHNRLYWYRQTLGQGPEFLTYFQNEAQLEKSRLLSDRFSAERPKGSFSTLEIQRTEQGDSAMYLCASSLDGTPNQPQHFGDGTRLSIL.

This clonotype was seen only a few times. The chain recombines TRBV27 with TRBJ2-5; perhaps TRBD2 as D (5 bases). The DNA end is a closer match to TRBJ2-7, so the J assignment may be wrong. CDR1 is MNHEY, CDR2 SMNVEV, per germline (reference sequence). CDR3 length: 15 residues. CDR3 sequence: CASSLSKLATYEQYF. The CDR3 coding sequence is TGTGCCAGCAGTTTATCGAAGCTAGCAACCTACGAGCAGTACTTC.

This clonotype was detected only a few times. The chain employs TRBV14 and TRBJ2-5; D is undetermined. The DNA matches TRBJ2-7 better at its end, which makes the J call doubtful. CDR1 is SGHDN, CDR2 FVKESK, per germline. CDR3 length: 12 amino acids. DNA for the CDR3: TGTGCCAGCAGCCCAAACTTCTACGAGCAGTACTTC. Translated, it gives CASSPNFYEQYF.